This TCR beta chain derives from a study of T cell responses to AZD1222 COVID-19 vaccine. The wider study: Pooled together were second doses at about 4 or about 12 weeks.

The CDR3 totals 11 residues. V was clipped by 1 base and J by 10 bases, with 5 bases between them. CDR1 is MNHNS, CDR2 SASEGT, per germline. Remarks on this clone: Its target is unknown.

Study-level findings and limits: There were mostly white British donors and more females than males, and clonal diversity was possibly underestimated. Sampled repertoires all dated from after the peak T cell response.

Repertoires were generated with immunoSEQ multiplex PCR, while TCRdb's copy carries only in-frame clones and drops some. The profile shows some 120,000 clones, 90% to 95% of them singletons. The genes are TRBV6-1 and TRBJ2-1; no clear D. The sequence was obtained from an adult in good health. Here the sequenced sample was peripheral blood, taken on day 0 of AZD1222 vaccination. For the CDR3, the DNA is TGTGCCAGCAGTGAAGGGCCGGAGCAGTTCTTC. Amino acid sequence: CASSEGPEQFF.